This T cell receptor beta chain was identified during a study of T cells in Graves' hyperthyroidism and ophthalmopathy. Study details: Any treatment followed the collection of peripheral blood at initial diagnosis.

A remark on this clonotype: The antigen remains unidentified.

Amplification of TCR beta CDR3 regions was performed using RNA transcripts as template. The study used the HTBI primer set for a first-round RT-PCR of the TCR CDR3. TCRdb processed the multiplex PCR reads anew with MiXCR; each CDR3 protein has one entry. Of approximately 560,000 distinct CDR3 sequences detected, 15% to 19% appear once; the ten largest clones hold roughly 7.3%. General study results and limits: Also found in blood were most expanded thyroid clonotypes above 0.001. Researchers report that a 13 V-J model separated ophthalmopathy from stable hyperthyroidism.

The source of this sequence is a woman aged 30 to 39 with Graves' hyperthyroidism. The specimen sequenced was blood.

CDR3 sequence reads: CAIRARSMNTEAFF. In nucleotides, the CDR3 is TGTGCCATCAGAGCGCGGTCAATGAACACTGAAGCTTTCTTT. The chain couples TRBV10-3 to TRBJ1-1; D not resolved. Germline assignment: CDR1 ENHRY and CDR2 SYGVKD. The CDR3 covers 14 residues. Trimming shortened V by 6 bases and J by 0 bases, and 11 bases separated the two germline ends.